What follows describes a single T cell receptor (beta chain). The antigen remains unidentified. This table comes from immunoSEQ multiplex PCR, and its TCRdb copy is limited to in-frame clones, with some not included. Among millions of clones listed, roughly 91% were seen once. These data are taken from a study of shared clonotypes between healthy human individuals. Background on the study: Three plates were used per donor for CD4 naive, three for CD4 memory, two for CD8 naive and one for CD8 memory.

General study points: Across several donors, naive CD4 shared 4.5% to 6%, naive CD8 over 3%, memory CD4 roughly 2.4%, memory CD8 roughly 0.37%.

The CDR3 spans 15 residues. CDR1 is LNHDA, CDR2 SQIVND, per germline (reference sequence). Trimming shortened V by 3 bases and J by 4 bases, and 15 bases separated the two germline ends. The naive CD8 subset, CD45RO-negative cells positively selected for CCR7, excluded terminally differentiated effector memory CD45RA+ cells. This receptor was identified in a man aged 18 to 30 in good health. Some clones in this sample may be carry-over from other donors' samples. V is TRBV19 and J is TRBJ1-1, with a possible D match to TRBD1 (6 bases). Sequenced sample: naive CD8+ T cells from PBMCs. The CDR3 protein is CASSIVARGSTEAFF. Here the CDR3 DNA reads TGTGCCAGTAGTATTGTTGCCAGGGGTAGCACTGAAGCTTTCTTT. The variable domain in full, completed from reference TRBV19 and TRBJ1-1, reads DGGITQSPKYLFRKEGQNVTLSCEQNLNHDAMYWYRQDPGQGLRLIYYSQIVNDFQKGDIAEGYSVSREKKESFPLTVTSAQKNPTAFYLCASSIVARGSTEAFFGQGTRLTVV.